This T cell receptor (beta chain) appears in the sequencing data of a study of early T cells in non-severe SARS-CoV-2 infection. This CDR3 contains 15 residues. Losses at the gene ends were 7 bases for V and 8 bases for J; bases not matched to a gene: 10. As part of library construction, unique molecular identifiers were attached to individual cDNA molecules. TCRdb independently ran MiXCR on the 5' RACE reads; one entry per CDR3 protein. The repertoire includes about 97,000 distinct CDR3 sequences, approximately 11% of them detected once, and approximately 4.7% sits in the top ten. Here the sequenced sample was whole blood, taken at baseline. The receptor's source is an adult who was a healthcare worker with PCR-confirmed SARS-CoV-2 infection or an uninfected control (not recorded which). J is TRBJ2-2 and V is TRBV12-3 or TRBV12-4, with 10 nucleotides matching TRBD2. CDR3 nucleotides: TGTGCCAGCACCCCTAGCGGGAGCTGGTTGGGGGAGCTGTTTTTT. This sequence encodes CASTPSGSWLGELFF.